This TCR beta chain was sequenced during a study of blood T cell repertoires in COVID-19. Study summary: Sites in the United States, Italy and Spain provided acute and convalescent COVID-19 samples. Nucleic acid was either cDNA or gDNA, and it came from T cells, B-cell-depleted T cells, or PBMCs.

Per the original methods: Reference gene primer amplification yielded estimated nucleated cell counts. Sequenced by immunoSEQ multiplex PCR; TCRdb stores in-frame clones only, minus some. The DNA gave D and trimming, while V, J and clone size come from that table. In the table there are 200,000 or so clones, approximately 81% of which are singletons. With 3 bases removed from V and 2 bases from J, the gap between germline ends came to 10 bases. The CDR3 runs to 14 residues. CDR1 LGHDT and CDR2 YNNKEL come from the germline V gene (reference sequence). Sequenced input: peripheral blood. The receptor was derived from a woman aged 55-70 years who had recovered from COVID-19. The rearrangement joins TRBV3-1 (or the pseudogene TRBV3-2) to TRBJ2-5; tentatively, D is TRBD2 (6 bases). CDR3 DNA sequence: TGTGCCAGCAGCCACCTCAGCGGGCAAGAGACCCAGTACTTC. Translated, it gives CASSHLSGQETQYF.